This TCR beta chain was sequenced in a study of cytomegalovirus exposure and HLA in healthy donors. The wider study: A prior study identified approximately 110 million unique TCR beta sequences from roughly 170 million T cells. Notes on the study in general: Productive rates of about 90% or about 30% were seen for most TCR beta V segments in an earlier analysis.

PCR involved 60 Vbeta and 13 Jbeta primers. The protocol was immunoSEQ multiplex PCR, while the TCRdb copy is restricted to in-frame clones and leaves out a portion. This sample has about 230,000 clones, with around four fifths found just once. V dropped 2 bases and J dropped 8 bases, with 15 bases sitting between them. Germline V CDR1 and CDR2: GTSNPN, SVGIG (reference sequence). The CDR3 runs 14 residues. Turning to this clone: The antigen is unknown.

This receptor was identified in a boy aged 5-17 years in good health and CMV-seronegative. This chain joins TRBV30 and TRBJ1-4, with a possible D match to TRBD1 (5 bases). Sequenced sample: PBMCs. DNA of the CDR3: TGTGCCTGGAGTCCCCTGCAGGGAGGGGAAAAACTGTTTTTT. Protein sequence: CAWSPLQGGEKLFF.